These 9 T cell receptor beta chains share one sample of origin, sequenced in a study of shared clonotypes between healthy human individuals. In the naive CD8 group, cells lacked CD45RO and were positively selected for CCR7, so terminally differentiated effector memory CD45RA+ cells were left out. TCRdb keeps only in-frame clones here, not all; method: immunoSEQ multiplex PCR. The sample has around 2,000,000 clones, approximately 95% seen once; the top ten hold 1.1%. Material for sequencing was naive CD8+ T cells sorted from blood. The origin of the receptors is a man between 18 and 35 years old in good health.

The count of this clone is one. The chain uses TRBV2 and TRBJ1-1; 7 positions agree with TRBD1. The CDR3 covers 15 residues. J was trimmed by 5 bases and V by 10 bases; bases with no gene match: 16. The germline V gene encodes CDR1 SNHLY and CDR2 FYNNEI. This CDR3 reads CAKIVEGAAVTEAFF. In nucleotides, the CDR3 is TGTGCCAAGATCGTGGAGGGGGCGGCCGTTACTGAAGCTTTCTTT.

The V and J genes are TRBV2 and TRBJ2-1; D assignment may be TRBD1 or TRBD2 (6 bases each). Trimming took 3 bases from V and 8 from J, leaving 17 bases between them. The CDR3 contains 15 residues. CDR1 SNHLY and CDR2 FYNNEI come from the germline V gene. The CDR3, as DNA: TGTGCCAGCAGTGATCGGGACCGGAGGGGGGATGAGCAGTTCTTC. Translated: CASSDRDRRGDEQFF.

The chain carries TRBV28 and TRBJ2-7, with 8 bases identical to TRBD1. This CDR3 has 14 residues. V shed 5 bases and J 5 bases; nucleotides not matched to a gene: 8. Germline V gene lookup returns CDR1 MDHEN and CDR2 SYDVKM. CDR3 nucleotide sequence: TGTGCCAGCAGTACGACAGGGGCTGACGACGAGCAGTACTTC. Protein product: CASSTTGADDEQYF.

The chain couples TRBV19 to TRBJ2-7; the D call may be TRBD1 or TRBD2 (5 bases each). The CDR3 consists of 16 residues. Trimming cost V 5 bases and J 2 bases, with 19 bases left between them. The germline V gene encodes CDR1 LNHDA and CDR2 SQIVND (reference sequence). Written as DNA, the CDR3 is TGTGCCAGTAGTGACCGGGACGGGGAGATCCCCTACGAGCAGTACTTC. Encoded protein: CASSDRDGEIPYEQYF.

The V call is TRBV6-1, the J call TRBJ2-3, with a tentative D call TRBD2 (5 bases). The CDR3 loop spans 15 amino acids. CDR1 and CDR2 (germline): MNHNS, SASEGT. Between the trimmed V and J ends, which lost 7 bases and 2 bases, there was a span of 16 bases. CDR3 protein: CASMRGITTTDTQYF. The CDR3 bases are TGTGCCAGCATGCGAGGGATTACTACCACAGATACGCAGTATTTT.

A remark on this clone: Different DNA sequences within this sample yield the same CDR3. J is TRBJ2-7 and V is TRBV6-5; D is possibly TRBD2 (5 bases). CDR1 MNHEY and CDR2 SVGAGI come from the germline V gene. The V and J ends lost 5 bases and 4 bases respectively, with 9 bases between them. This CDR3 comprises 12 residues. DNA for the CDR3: TGTGCCAGCAGTCCTGGACTGTACGAGCAGTACTTC. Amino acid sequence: CASSPGLYEQYF.

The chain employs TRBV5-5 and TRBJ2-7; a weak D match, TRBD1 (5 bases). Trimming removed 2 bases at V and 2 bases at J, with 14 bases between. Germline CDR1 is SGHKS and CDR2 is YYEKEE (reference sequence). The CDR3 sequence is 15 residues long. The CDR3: CASSFLTGRTYEQYF. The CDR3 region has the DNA TGTGCCAGCAGCTTTCTTACAGGCCGTACCTACGAGCAGTACTTC.

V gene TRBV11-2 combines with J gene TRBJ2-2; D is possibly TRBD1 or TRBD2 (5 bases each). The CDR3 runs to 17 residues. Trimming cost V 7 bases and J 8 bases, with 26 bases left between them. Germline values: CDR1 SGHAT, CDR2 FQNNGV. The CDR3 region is CASTTLWGNPLGGELFF. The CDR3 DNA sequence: TGTGCCAGCACCACGTTATGGGGGAACCCACTCGGGGGGGAGCTGTTTTTT.

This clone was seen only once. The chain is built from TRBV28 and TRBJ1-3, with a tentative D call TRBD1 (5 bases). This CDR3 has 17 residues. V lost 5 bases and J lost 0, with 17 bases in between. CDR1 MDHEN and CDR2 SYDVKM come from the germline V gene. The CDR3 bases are TGTGCCAGCAGTGATATTGGGACGTCTATCTCTGGAAACACCATATATTTT. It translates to CASSDIGTSISGNTIYF.